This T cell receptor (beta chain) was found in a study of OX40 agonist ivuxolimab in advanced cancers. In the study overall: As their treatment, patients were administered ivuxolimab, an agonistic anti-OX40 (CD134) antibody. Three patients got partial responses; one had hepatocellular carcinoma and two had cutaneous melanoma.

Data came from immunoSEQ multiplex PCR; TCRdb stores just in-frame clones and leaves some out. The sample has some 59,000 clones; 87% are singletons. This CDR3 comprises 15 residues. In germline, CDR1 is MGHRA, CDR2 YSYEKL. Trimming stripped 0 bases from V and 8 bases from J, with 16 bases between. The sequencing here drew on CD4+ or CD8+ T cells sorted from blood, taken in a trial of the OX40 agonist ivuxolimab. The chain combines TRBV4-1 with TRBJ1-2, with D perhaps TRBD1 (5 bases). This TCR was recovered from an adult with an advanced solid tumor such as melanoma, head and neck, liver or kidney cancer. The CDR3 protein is CASSQDEGRGIGYTF. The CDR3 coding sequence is TGCGCCAGCAGCCAAGATGAGGGGCGGGGAATCGGCTACACCTTC.